This T cell receptor (beta chain) was identified in a study of T cell responses to AZD1222 COVID-19 vaccine. Libraries were prepared by immunoSEQ multiplex PCR; TCRdb keeps only in-frame clonotypes and omits some of them. The sample consists of about 46,000 clones, roughly 89% of them appearing once. The CDR3 contains 13 residues. Per germline, CDR1 SNHLY and CDR2 FYNNEI. After removal of 10 bases from V and 10 bases from J, the junction contained 4 bases not matched to a gene. The J gene is TRBJ2-1, the V gene TRBV2; TRBD2 matches 16 bases. The sample in question was peripheral blood, obtained 28 days after the second AZD1222 dose. The receptor comes from an adult who received the AZD1222 COVID-19 vaccine. CDR3 bases: TGTGCCACCGGGACTAGCGGGAGGGAAGAGCAGTTCTTC. The encoded protein is CATGTSGREEQFF.